This TCR beta chain originates from a study of control samples from healthy donors and cancer patients. J gave up 8 bases and V 8 bases, and 6 bases lay outside the gene matches. The germline CDR1 and CDR2 sequences are LNHDA and SQIVND (reference sequence). This CDR3 contains 12 residues. Here immunoSEQ multiplex PCR was the method, and the copy in TCRdb shows in-frame clones only, minus some. This sample has about 80,000 clones, with about nine tenths found just once. This rearrangement joins TRBV19 to TRBJ1-2, with TRBD1 matching 9 bases. The sample comprised blood. This TCR was recovered from a man aged 50 to 59 in good health. The CDR3 reads CASSDRGGGYTF. The CDR3 DNA reads as TGTGCCAGTTCGGACAGGGGCGGCGGCTACACCTTC.